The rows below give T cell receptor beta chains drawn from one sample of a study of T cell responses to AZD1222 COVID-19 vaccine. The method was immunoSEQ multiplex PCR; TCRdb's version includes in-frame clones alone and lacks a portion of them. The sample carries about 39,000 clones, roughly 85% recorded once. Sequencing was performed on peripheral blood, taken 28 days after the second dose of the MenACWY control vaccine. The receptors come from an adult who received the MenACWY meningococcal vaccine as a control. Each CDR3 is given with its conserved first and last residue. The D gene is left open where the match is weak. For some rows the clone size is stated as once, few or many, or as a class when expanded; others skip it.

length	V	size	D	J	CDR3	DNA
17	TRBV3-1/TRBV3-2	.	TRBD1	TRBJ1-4	CASSQESLGQGTEKLFF	TGTGCCAGCAGCCAAGAGTCCCTCGGACAGGGTACGGAAAAACTGTTTTTT
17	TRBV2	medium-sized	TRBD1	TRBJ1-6	CASPGTGNSSYNSPLHF	TGTGCCAGCCCCGGGACAGGGAACAGCTCCTATAATTCACCCCTCCACTTT
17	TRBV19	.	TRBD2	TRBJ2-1	CASSIPRTSGRANEQFF	TGTGCCAGTAGTATCCCCCGGACTAGCGGGAGAGCGAATGAGCAGTTCTTC
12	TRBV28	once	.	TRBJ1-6	CASRILQGTLHF	TGTGCCAGCAGGATCCTACAGGGTACCCTCCACTTT
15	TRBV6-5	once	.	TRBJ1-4	CATSGGPATNEKLFF	TGTGCCACCTCAGGAGGGCCGGCAACTAATGAAAAACTGTTTTTT
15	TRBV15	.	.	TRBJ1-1	CATSRGKVPDTEAFF	TGTGCCACCAGCAGAGGGAAGGTCCCGGACACTGAAGCTTTCTTT
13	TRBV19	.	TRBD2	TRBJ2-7	CASMSGRGYEQYF	TGTGCCAGTATGTCAGGGAGGGGCTACGAGCAGTACTTC
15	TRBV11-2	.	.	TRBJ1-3	CASSLLGLEGNTIYF	TGTGCCAGCAGCTTACTGGGTCTCGAGGGAAACACCATATATTTT
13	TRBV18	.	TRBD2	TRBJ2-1	CASSTGLANEQFF	TGTGCCAGCTCAACGGGACTAGCAAATGAGCAGTTCTTC
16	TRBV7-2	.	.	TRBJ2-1	CASSFHASPPYNEQFF	TGTGCCAGCAGCTTTCACGCCTCCCCACCATACAATGAGCAGTTCTTC
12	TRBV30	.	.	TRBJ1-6	CAWQTGYSPLHF	TGTGCCTGGCAAACGGGGTATTCACCCCTCCACTTT
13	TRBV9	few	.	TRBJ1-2	CASSVGADYGYTF	TGTGCCAGCAGCGTAGGGGCCGACTATGGCTACACCTTC
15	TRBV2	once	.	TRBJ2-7	CASSDMGAWDYEQYF	TGTGCCAGCAGTGATATGGGGGCGTGGGACTACGAGCAGTACTTC